This entry lists 2 T cell receptor beta chains sequenced from one sample in a study of blood T cell repertoires in COVID-19. Assay: immunoSEQ multiplex PCR; the TCRdb copy retains only in-frame clones and omits some. The table has under 200,000 clones, approximately 91% seen once. Sequencing was carried out using peripheral blood. The receptors stem from a man younger than 35 with COVID-19, enrolled during active disease.

V gene TRBV19 combines with J gene TRBJ2-1; 7 bases agree with TRBD2. The V and J ends lost 3 bases and 0 bases, in that order; junction bases with no gene match: 2. This CDR3 spans 15 amino acids. CDR1 and CDR2 (germline): LNHDA, SQIVND (reference sequence). CDR3 residues: CASSMWTSSYNEQFF. The CDR3 bases are TGTGCCAGTAGTATGTGGACTAGCTCCTACAATGAGCAGTTCTTC.

This clone was detected only a few times. The chain couples TRBV7-9 to TRBJ2-1, with 9 bases identical to TRBD1. The CDR3 totals 15 residues. The germline CDR1 and CDR2 sequences are SEHNR and FQNEAQ (reference sequence). Losses at the gene ends were 3 bases for V and 2 bases for J; bases not matched to a gene: 2. The CDR3 spells CASSFGDRAYNEQFF. The CDR3 DNA sequence: TGTGCCAGCAGCTTCGGGGACAGGGCCTACAATGAGCAGTTCTTC.